This entry lists 2 T cell receptor beta chains sequenced from one sample in a study of shared T cell receptors in the human thymus. Clones were sequenced by immunoSEQ multiplex PCR, and TCRdb holds only the in-frame ones, with some missing. The sample lists 550,000 to 800,000 clones, around 85% occurring once. This same sample was also part of a study on human thymus T cells.

Sequenced input: thymocytes. Every receptor here comes from a girl under two years old with a congenital heart defect.

The chain recombines TRBV27 with TRBJ1-5; D may be TRBD1 (5 bases). Germline V CDR1 and CDR2: MNHEY, SMNVEV (reference sequence). The CDR3 has 15 amino acids. The V end was cut by 4 bases, the J end by 0 bases, with 10 bases between. The CDR3 region is CASSWIRGSNQPQHF. In nucleotides, the CDR3 is TGTGCCAGCAGTTGGATAAGGGGTAGCAATCAGCCCCAGCATTTT.

This clone was recorded a few times. The chain links TRBV5-1 to TRBJ2-5; 8 bases align to TRBD2. The germline V gene encodes CDR1 SGHRS and CDR2 YFSETQ. Germline trimming cut 4 bases from V and 5 bases from J; bases unmatched to any gene: 16. This CDR3 has 17 residues. The CDR3 DNA sequence: TGCGCCAGCAGCGGGACTCCTAGCGGGTCCGCCCCCGAGACCCAGTACTTC. This sequence encodes CASSGTPSGSAPETQYF.